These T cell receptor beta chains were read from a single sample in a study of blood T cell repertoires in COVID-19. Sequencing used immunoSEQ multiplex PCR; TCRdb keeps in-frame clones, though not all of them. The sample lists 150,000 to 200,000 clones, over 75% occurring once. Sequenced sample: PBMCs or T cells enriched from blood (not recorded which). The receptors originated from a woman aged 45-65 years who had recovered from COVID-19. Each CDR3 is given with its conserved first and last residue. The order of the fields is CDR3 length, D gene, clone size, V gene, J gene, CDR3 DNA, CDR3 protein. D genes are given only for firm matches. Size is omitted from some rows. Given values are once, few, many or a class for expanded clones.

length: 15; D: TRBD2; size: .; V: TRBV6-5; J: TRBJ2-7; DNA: TGTGCCAGCAGTTACTCTGCGGGAGGGTCCTACGAGCAGTACTTC; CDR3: CASSYSAGGSYEQYF
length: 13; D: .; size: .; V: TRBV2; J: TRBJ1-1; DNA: TGTGCCAGCAGTGAAGGGGGCGACACTGAAGCTTTCTTT; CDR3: CASSEGGDTEAFF
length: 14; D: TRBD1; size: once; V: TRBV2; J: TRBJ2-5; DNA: TGTGCCAGCAGTGAATGGGGCAGGGGGGAGACCCAGTACTTC; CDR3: CASSEWGRGETQYF
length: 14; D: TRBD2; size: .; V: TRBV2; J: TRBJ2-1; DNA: TGTGCCAGCAGTTTAGTACTAGCGGGAGGGGAGCAGTTCTTC; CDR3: CASSLVLAGGEQFF
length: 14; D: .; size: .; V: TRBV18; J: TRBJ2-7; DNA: TGTGCCAGCTCACCATCGGCAGGGTGGCACGAGCAGTACTTC; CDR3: CASSPSAGWHEQYF
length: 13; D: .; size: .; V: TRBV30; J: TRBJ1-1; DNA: TGTGCTTTCCGGGGAGTGACGAACACTGAAGCTTTCTTT; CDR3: CAFRGVTNTEAFF
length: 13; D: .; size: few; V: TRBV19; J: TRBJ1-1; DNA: TGTGCCAGTACGGACAGAAGGAACACTGAAGCTTTCTTT; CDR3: CASTDRRNTEAFF
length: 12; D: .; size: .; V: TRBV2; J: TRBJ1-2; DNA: TGTGCCAGCAGGGGGCCTGGCTATGGCTACACCTTC; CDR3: CASRGPGYGYTF
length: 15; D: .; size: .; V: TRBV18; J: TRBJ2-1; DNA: TGTGCCAGCTCACCTCGGCAGGCCTCCTACAATGAGCAGTTCTTC; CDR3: CASSPRQASYNEQFF
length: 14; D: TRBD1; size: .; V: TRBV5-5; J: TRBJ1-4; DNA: TGTGCCAGCGACCGGGGACAGGGGAGTGAAAAACTGTTTTTT; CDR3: CASDRGQGSEKLFF
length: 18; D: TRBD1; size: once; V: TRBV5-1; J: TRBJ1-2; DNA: TGCGCCAGCAGCCCTATAGGGTCGACAGGGGGCGTCGACTATGGCTACACCTTC; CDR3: CASSPIGSTGGVDYGYTF
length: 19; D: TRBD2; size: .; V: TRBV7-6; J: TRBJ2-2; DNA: TGTGCCAGCAGCTCAAGCTGGGTGGGACTAGGGAGTCGGACCGGGGAGCTGTTTTTT; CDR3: CASSSSWVGLGSRTGELFF
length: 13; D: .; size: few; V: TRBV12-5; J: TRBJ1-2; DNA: TGTGCTAGTGGTACTAACATAGCGCATGGCTACACCTTC; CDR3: CASGTNIAHGYTF
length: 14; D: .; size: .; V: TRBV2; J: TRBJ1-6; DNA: TGTGCCAGCAGTATTACTACAGGGAATTCACCCCTCCACTTT; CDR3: CASSITTGNSPLHF
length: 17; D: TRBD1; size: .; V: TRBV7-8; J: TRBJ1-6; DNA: TGTGCCAGCAGCTCTGGGACAGGCGGACATTATAATTCACCCCTCCACTTT; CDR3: CASSSGTGGHYNSPLHF
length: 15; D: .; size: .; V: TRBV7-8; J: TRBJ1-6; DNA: TGTGCCAGCAGCTTAATCCGGGGATTCGATTCACCCCTCCACTTT; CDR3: CASSLIRGFDSPLHF
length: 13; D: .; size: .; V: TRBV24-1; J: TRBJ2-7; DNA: TGTGCCACCAGTGATTTGCTGGGGGCCGAGCAGTACTTC; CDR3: CATSDLLGAEQYF
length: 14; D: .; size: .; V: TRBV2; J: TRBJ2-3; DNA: TGTGCCAGCAAGGGCGGGCGCCCCACAGATACGCAGTATTTT; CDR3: CASKGGRPTDTQYF
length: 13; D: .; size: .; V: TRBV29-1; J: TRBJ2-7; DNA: TGCAGCGTTAGGCAGGGCAGCTCCTACGAGCAGTACTTC; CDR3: CSVRQGSSYEQYF
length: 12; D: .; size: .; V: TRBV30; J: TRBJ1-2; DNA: TGTGCCTGGAGTGTATTGACGGGGGGCTACACCTTC; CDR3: CAWSVLTGGYTF
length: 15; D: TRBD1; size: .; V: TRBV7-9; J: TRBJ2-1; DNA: TGTGCCAGCAGCTTACGACAGGGTAACTACAATGAGCAGTTCTTC; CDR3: CASSLRQGNYNEQFF
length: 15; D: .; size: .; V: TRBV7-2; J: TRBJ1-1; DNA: TGTGCCAGCAGGGGGGGGCAGGCCCGGGACACTGAAGCTTTCTTT; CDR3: CASRGGQARDTEAFF
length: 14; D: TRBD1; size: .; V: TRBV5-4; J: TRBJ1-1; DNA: TGTGCCAGCAGCATACAGGGGTCTCAAGCTGAAGCTTTCTTT; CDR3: CASSIQGSQAEAFF
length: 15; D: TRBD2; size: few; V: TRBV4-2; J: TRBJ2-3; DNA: TGTGCCAGCAGCCAAGATCTCACTAGCGGGGATACGCAGTATTTT; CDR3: CASSQDLTSGDTQYF
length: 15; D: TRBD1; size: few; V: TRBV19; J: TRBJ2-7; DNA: TGTGCCAGTAGCGTTAACAGGGGCGGAAGGATCGAGCAGTACTTC; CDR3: CASSVNRGGRIEQYF